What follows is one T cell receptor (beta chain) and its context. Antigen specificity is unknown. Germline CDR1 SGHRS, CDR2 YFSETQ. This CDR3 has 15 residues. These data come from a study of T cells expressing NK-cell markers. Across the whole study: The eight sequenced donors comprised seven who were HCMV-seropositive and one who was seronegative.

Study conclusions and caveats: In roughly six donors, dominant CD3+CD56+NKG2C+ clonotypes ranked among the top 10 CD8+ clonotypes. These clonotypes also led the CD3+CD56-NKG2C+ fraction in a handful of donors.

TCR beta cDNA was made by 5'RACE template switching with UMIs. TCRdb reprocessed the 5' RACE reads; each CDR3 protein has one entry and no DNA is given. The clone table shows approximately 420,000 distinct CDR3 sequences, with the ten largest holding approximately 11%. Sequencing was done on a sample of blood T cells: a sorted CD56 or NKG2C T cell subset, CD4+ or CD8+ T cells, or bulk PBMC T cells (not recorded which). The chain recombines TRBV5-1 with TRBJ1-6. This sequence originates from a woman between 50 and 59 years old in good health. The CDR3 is CASSLTRKPNSPLHF.